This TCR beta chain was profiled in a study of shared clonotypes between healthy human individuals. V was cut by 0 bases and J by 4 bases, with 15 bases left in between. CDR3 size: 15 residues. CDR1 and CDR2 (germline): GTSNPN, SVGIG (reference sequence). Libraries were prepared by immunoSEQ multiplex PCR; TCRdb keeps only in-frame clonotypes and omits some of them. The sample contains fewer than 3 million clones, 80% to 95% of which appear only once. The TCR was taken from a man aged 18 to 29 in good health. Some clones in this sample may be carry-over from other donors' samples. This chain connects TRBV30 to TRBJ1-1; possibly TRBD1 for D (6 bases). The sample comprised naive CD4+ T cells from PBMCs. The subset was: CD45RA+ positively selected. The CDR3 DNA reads TGTGCCTGGAGTGTACACCTAGGGGGGTCCACTGAAGCTTTCTTT. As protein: CAWSVHLGGSTEAFF.